These T cell receptor beta chains were read from a single sample in a study of T cell repertoires in cytomegalovirus infection. These receptors are not linked to any known antigen. TCRdb re-derived calls from the reads in MiXCR, one entry per CDR3 protein. This sample has fewer than 900,000 distinct CDR3 sequences, with about 29% found just once. This specimen consisted of cultured CD8+ T cells from PBMCs, obtained from culture after CMV antigen stimulation. The receptors here all came from a human donor in good health (CMV status not recorded). Some clones in this sample may be carry-over from other donors' samples. Both conserved end residues are part of each CDR3. A D gene is named only where the DNA matches it firmly. Size is omitted from some rows. Given values are once, few, many or a class for expanded clones.

J gene: TRBJ1-2
clone size: -
D gene: -
V gene: TRBV2
CDR3 protein: CASISGRKYGYTF
CDR3 DNA: TGTGCCAGCATAAGTGGCAGGAAATATGGCTACACCTTC

J gene: TRBJ2-1
clone size: -
D gene: -
V gene: TRBV9
CDR3 protein: CASSLGLGGLRDEQFF
CDR3 DNA: TGTGCCAGCAGCCTAGGACTGGGGGGCCTACGGGATGAGCAGTTCTTC

J gene: TRBJ2-1
clone size: once
D gene: -
V gene: TRBV6-2/TRBV6-3
CDR3 protein: CASSYYIRSDTDNEQFF
CDR3 DNA: TGTGCCAGCAGTTACTATATCCGATCAGACACTGACAATGAGCAGTTCTTC

J gene: TRBJ1-1
clone size: -
D gene: TRBD1
V gene: TRBV19
CDR3 protein: CASRPGQIMNTEAFF
CDR3 DNA: TGTGCCAGTAGGCCGGGACAGATCATGAACACTGAAGCTTTCTTT

J gene: TRBJ1-1
clone size: few
D gene: -
V gene: TRBV9
CDR3 protein: CASSVDNTEAFF
CDR3 DNA: TGTGCCAGCAGCGTAGACAACACTGAAGCTTTCTTT

J gene: TRBJ1-3
clone size: many
D gene: -
V gene: TRBV7-2
CDR3 protein: CASSLVTRSRWDTIYF
CDR3 DNA: TGTGCCAGCAGCTTAGTTACGAGGTCGAGATGGGACACCATATATTTT

J gene: TRBJ2-7
clone size: -
D gene: TRBD1
V gene: TRBV27
CDR3 protein: CASSFDRGYEQYF
CDR3 DNA: TGTGCCAGCAGTTTCGACAGGGGATACGAGCAGTACTTC

J gene: TRBJ2-2
clone size: few
D gene: -
V gene: TRBV6-2/TRBV6-3
CDR3 protein: CASTLPPQGPNTGELFF
CDR3 DNA: TGTGCCAGCACTCTCCCCCCCCAAGGTCCGAACACCGGGGAGCTGTTTTTT

J gene: TRBJ2-3
clone size: -
D gene: TRBD2
V gene: TRBV11-2
CDR3 protein: CASRTSGTSVYTQYF
CDR3 DNA: TGTGCCAGCAGGACCTCCGGGACTAGCGTATATACGCAGTATTTT

J gene: TRBJ1-2
clone size: -
D gene: -
V gene: TRBV27
CDR3 protein: CASSPGLPNYGYTF
CDR3 DNA: TGTGCCAGCAGTCCCGGACTTCCTAACTATGGCTACACCTTC

J gene: TRBJ2-1
clone size: -
D gene: -
V gene: TRBV19
CDR3 protein: CASRPRGDVFDEQFF
CDR3 DNA: TGTGCCAGCCGACCCAGGGGGGATGTATTCGATGAGCAGTTCTTC

J gene: TRBJ2-2
clone size: -
D gene: -
V gene: TRBV19
CDR3 protein: CASSIDDEGRLITGELFF
CDR3 DNA: TGTGCCAGTAGTATAGATGACGAGGGGCGACTTATCACCGGGGAGCTGTTTTTT

J gene: TRBJ1-1
clone size: -
D gene: -
V gene: TRBV4-2
CDR3 protein: CASSQEGEGWTEAFF
CDR3 DNA: TGTGCCAGCAGCCAAGAGGGGGAAGGCTGGACTGAAGCTTTCTTT

J gene: TRBJ1-1
clone size: few
D gene: -
V gene: TRBV12-3/TRBV12-4
CDR3 protein: CASTIPREMNTEAFF
CDR3 DNA: TGTGCCAGCACCATCCCGAGGGAGATGAACACTGAAGCTTTCTTT

J gene: TRBJ1-2
clone size: -
D gene: TRBD1
V gene: TRBV9
CDR3 protein: CASSPRTGGDYGYTF
CDR3 DNA: TGTGCCAGCAGCCCGAGGACAGGGGGCGACTATGGCTACACCTTC

J gene: TRBJ2-3
clone size: few
D gene: -
V gene: TRBV11-2
CDR3 protein: CASSSSGTDTQYF
CDR3 DNA: TGTGCCAGCAGCTCCAGTGGCACAGATACGCAGTATTTT

J gene: TRBJ2-1
clone size: many
D gene: -
V gene: TRBV12-5
CDR3 protein: CASGLDPGLPTYNEQFF
CDR3 DNA: TGTGCTAGTGGTTTGGACCCAGGACTACCCACCTACAATGAGCAGTTCTTC

J gene: TRBJ2-1
clone size: -
D gene: TRBD2
V gene: TRBV6-1
CDR3 protein: CASSEVRGGRDEQFF
CDR3 DNA: TGTGCCAGCAGTGAAGTGCGGGGGGGCCGCGATGAGCAGTTCTTC

J gene: TRBJ2-1
clone size: -
D gene: TRBD2
V gene: TRBV9
CDR3 protein: CASSVQATGGSYNEQFF
CDR3 DNA: TGTGCCAGCAGCGTACAAGCGACGGGGGGGTCTTACAATGAGCAGTTCTTC

J gene: TRBJ1-5
clone size: many
D gene: TRBD1
V gene: TRBV7-2
CDR3 protein: CASSLFDRGLNQPQHF
CDR3 DNA: TGTGCCAGCAGCTTATTCGACAGGGGGCTCAATCAGCCCCAGCATTTT

J gene: TRBJ2-5
clone size: -
D gene: -
V gene: TRBV4-1
CDR3 protein: CASSQGARTETQYF
CDR3 DNA: TGCGCCAGCAGCCAAGGGGCCAGGACGGAGACCCAGTACTTC

J gene: TRBJ1-1
clone size: few
D gene: TRBD1
V gene: TRBV20-1
CDR3 protein: CSARRRLDRWNTEAFF
CDR3 DNA: TGCAGTGCTAGACGCAGACTGGACAGGTGGAACACTGAAGCTTTCTTT

J gene: TRBJ2-1
clone size: -
D gene: TRBD2
V gene: TRBV12-3/TRBV12-4
CDR3 protein: CASTPGLAGDNEQFF
CDR3 DNA: TGTGCCAGCACCCCGGGACTAGCGGGGGACAATGAGCAGTTCTTC

J gene: TRBJ2-1
clone size: -
D gene: -
V gene: TRBV14
CDR3 protein: CASSTGWGGNEQFF
CDR3 DNA: TGTGCCAGCAGCACAGGCTGGGGCGGGAATGAGCAGTTCTTC

J gene: TRBJ1-2
clone size: many
D gene: -
V gene: TRBV11-2
CDR3 protein: CASSPGPSGERAYGYTF
CDR3 DNA: TGTGCCAGCAGCCCAGGCCCCTCAGGGGAGAGGGCCTATGGCTACACCTTC

J gene: TRBJ2-5
clone size: many
D gene: -
V gene: TRBV12-3/TRBV12-4
CDR3 protein: CASSPRGGETQYF
CDR3 DNA: TGTGCCAGCAGTCCCCGGGGAGGAGAGACCCAGTACTTC

J gene: TRBJ1-1
clone size: few
D gene: -
V gene: TRBV5-1
CDR3 protein: CASSWRSMNTEAFF
CDR3 DNA: TGCGCCAGCAGCTGGAGGAGTATGAACACTGAAGCTTTCTTT

J gene: TRBJ1-2
clone size: -
D gene: -
V gene: TRBV4-1
CDR3 protein: CASSQDKERLYGYTF
CDR3 DNA: TGCGCCAGCAGCCAAGATAAGGAGCGTCTCTATGGCTACACCTTC

J gene: TRBJ2-5
clone size: -
D gene: TRBD2
V gene: TRBV12-3/TRBV12-4
CDR3 protein: CASTWSGEEETQYF
CDR3 DNA: TGTGCCAGCACCTGGAGCGGGGAGGAAGAGACCCAGTACTTC

J gene: TRBJ2-5
clone size: many
D gene: -
V gene: TRBV12-5
CDR3 protein: CASGQDFRQETQYF
CDR3 DNA: TGTGCTAGTGGCCAGGACTTTCGACAAGAGACCCAGTACTTC

J gene: TRBJ2-5
clone size: -
D gene: -
V gene: TRBV12-3/TRBV12-4
CDR3 protein: CASSFARETQYF
CDR3 DNA: TGTGCCAGCAGTTTTGCCCGAGAGACCCAGTACTTC

J gene: TRBJ1-1
clone size: few
D gene: -
V gene: TRBV7-9
CDR3 protein: CASSPRSENTEAFF
CDR3 DNA: TGTGCCAGCAGCCCGCGGTCAGAGAACACTGAAGCTTTCTTT